Shown below are 2 T cell receptor beta chains from a single sample sequenced in a study of vaccination and CD4 T cells after COVID-19. No antigen has been assigned to these receptors. As for treatment: approximately 10-day PBMC culture with coronavirus spike peptide pools or control peptides (ViraFEST assay). The Oncomine TCR Beta short-read assay was applied to DNA of cultured CD4+ T cells. TCRdb passed the PCR reads through MiXCR, listing each CDR3 protein once. Of about 11,000 distinct CDR3 sequences in the sample, 70% to 75% were seen once. Sequencing input: CD4+ T cells from blood, cultured in vitro. The receptors derive from a human donor who had recovered from COVID-19.

The genes are TRBV20-1 and TRBJ2-5, with D perhaps given as TRBD1 or TRBD2 (5 bases each). V shed 1 base and J shed 5 bases, with 8 bases lying between them. The germline CDR1 and CDR2 sequences are DFQATT and SNEGSKA (reference sequence). The CDR3 length is 12 residues. The DNA of the CDR3 is TGCAGTGCTAGAGGGGGCGGGGAGACCCAGTACTTC. The encoded protein is CSARGGGETQYF.

The chain recombines TRBV20-1 with TRBJ1-5; 7 bases fit TRBD1. The CDR3 is 16 residues long. V gave up 0 bases and J gave up 5 bases; unmatched junction bases: 10. CDR1 DFQATT and CDR2 SNEGSKA come from the germline V gene (reference sequence). CDR3 sequence reads: CSARDRWDSNDQPQHF. CDR3 sequence (DNA): TGCAGTGCTAGAGATCGTTGGGACAGCAACGATCAGCCCCAGCATTTT.